This section outlines one T cell receptor (beta chain) sequence together with its context. Antigen unknown. The CDR3 consists of 15 residues. From germline, CDR1 is MNHEY and CDR2 SVGEGT. V dropped 6 bases and J dropped 5; count of bases not matched to a gene: 8. The sample comes from a study of glioma-infiltrating T cells. Study-wide points: Non-neoplastic patients had below-expected tissue-blood divergence, while all gliomas exceeded expectation. Very few CDR3 sequences were shared between tissue and blood.

Amplification of TCR alpha and beta CDR3 regions from RNA used iRepertoire nested multiplex PCR. For one-step reverse transcription and amplification, about 90-450 ng of tissue mRNA or PBMC total RNA was used. TCRdb reprocessed the multiplex PCR reads with MiXCR, giving one entry per CDR3 protein. The sample carries some 16,000 distinct CDR3 sequences, roughly 64% recorded once. The genes are TRBV6-2 or TRBV6-3 and TRBJ2-2, with TRBD1 identical over 8 bases. Sequencing input: glioma tissue, nonneoplastic brain tissue, or PBMCs (not recorded which). The TCR originated in a human donor with low-grade glioma or glioblastoma, undergoing nonglioma brain surgery, or in good health (not recorded which). Here the CDR3 DNA reads TGTGCCAGCAGCTCAGGGGGCGCCGGGACCGGGGAGCTGTTTTTT. This codes for CASSSGGAGTGELFF.